The following is a T cell receptor beta chain sequence with its context. A multiplex PCR was run with 60 Vbeta primers and 13 Jbeta primers. The method was immunoSEQ multiplex PCR; TCRdb's version includes in-frame clones alone and lacks a portion of them. The sample includes under 200,000 clones, approximately 80% of them seen just once. These data come from a study of cytomegalovirus exposure and HLA in healthy donors. The sequenced sample consisted of PBMCs. The TCR comes from a young man in good health and CMV-seropositive.

As DNA, the CDR3 is TGTGCCAGCTCACAGGGGGAATCCAATCAGCCCCAGCATTTT. It yields the protein CASSQGESNQPQHF. The chain joins TRBV18 to TRBJ1-5; a possible D gene is TRBD1 (6 bases). The germline CDR1 and CDR2 sequences are KGHSH and LQKENI. The CDR3 contains 14 residues. Trimming shortened V by 4 bases and J by 3 bases, and 10 bases separated the two germline ends. The full variable domain, completed using reference TRBV18 and TRBJ1-5, is NAGVMQNPRHLVRRRGQEARLRCSPMKGHSHVYWYRQLPEEGLKFMVYLQKENIIDESGMPKERFSAEFPKEGPSILRIQQVVRGDSAAYFCASSQGESNQPQHFGDGTRLSIL.